This T cell receptor beta chain was observed in a study of blood T cell repertoires in COVID-19. Study overall: Acute-phase and convalescent COVID-19 samples originated in the United States, Italy and Spain. PBMCs, B-cell-depleted T cells, or T cells provided the cDNA or gDNA that made up the material.

Germline assignment: CDR1 SNHLY and CDR2 FYNNEI. The CDR3 is 14 amino acids. The ends were cut back, 2 bases at V and 7 bases at J, with 11 bases in the middle. In the original workflow: Reference gene primer amplification yielded estimated nucleated cell counts. This table comes from immunoSEQ multiplex PCR, and its TCRdb copy is limited to in-frame clones, with some not included. D and trimming were read from the DNA, whereas the V and J calls and clone size are those reported in that table. The sample gives under 150,000 clones, roughly 86% of which show up once; roughly a tenth is in the top ten.

The sample consisted of peripheral blood. The V call is TRBV2, the J call TRBJ2-2, with a tentative D call TRBD2 (6 bases). The receptor was derived from a man aged 45 to 65 with active or convalescent COVID-19. CDR3 in DNA: TGTGCCAGCAGTGAATCTCTGGGAGGCGGGGAGCTGTTTTTT. Its translation: CASSESLGGGELFF.